Described below is a single TCR beta chain sequence and its context. Every donor was a healthy person donating bone marrow. The CDR3 is made up of 13 amino acids. V gave up 2 bases and J gave up 8 bases; unmatched junction bases: 6. Germline CDR1 is SGHTA and CDR2 is FQGNSA. This sample was included in a study of cytomegalovirus exposure and HLA in healthy donors. With 60 Vbeta and 13 Jbeta primers, the PCR was carried out. In the authors' methods: Later analysis identified roughly 82 million unique TCR beta chains, about 10 million shared. Sequencing was performed with immunoSEQ multiplex PCR; in TCRdb, only in-frame clones are kept and a portion is missing. The V and J calls and clone size were taken over from that table, and D and trimming were inferred from the DNA. The sample has under 200,000 clones; roughly two thirds are singletons.

Sequencing used PBMCs. This sequence originates from a woman aged 35 to 49 in good health and CMV-seropositive. V is TRBV7-2 and J is TRBJ2-7; 7 bases match TRBD1. CDR3 region: CASSLNRGEKQYF. The CDR3 DNA follows: TGTGCCAGCAGCTTAAACAGGGGCGAAAAGCAGTACTTC.